A selection of T cell receptor beta chains follows, all from one sample in a study of T cell responses to AZD1222 COVID-19 vaccine. Here immunoSEQ multiplex PCR was the method, and the copy in TCRdb shows in-frame clones only, minus some. Here the sample spans around 140,000 clones, 90% to 95% being singletons. The material sequenced was peripheral blood, taken on day 0 of AZD1222 vaccination. These receptors were taken from an adult in good health. Each CDR3 is given with its conserved first and last residue. A D gene is named only where the DNA matches it firmly. Size tells how often a clone was seen (once, few, many) or the class of an expanded clone, and some rows leave it out.

cdr3_length	clone_size	v_call	d_call	j_call	cdr3_nt	cdr3_aa
16	few	TRBV5-1	NA	TRBJ2-7	TGCGCCAGCAGCATAGGAGGGCAGGGTACCCACTACGAGCAGTACTTC	CASSIGGQGTHYEQYF
13	NA	TRBV30	NA	TRBJ2-7	TGTGCCTGGAGTGATCCTAACACCTACGAGCAGTACTTC	CAWSDPNTYEQYF
12	once	TRBV27	NA	TRBJ2-5	TGTGCCAGCAGTTCCCAGGGAGAGACCCAGTACTTC	CASSSQGETQYF
11	NA	TRBV12-3/TRBV12-4	NA	TRBJ1-1	TGTGCCAGCAGTACCGGTGGGGGAGCTTTCTTT	CASSTGGGAFF
14	NA	TRBV5-1	TRBD1	TRBJ1-1	TGCGCCAGCAGCTTGAGGGACCAGGGGGCGGATGCTTTCTTT	CASSLRDQGADAFF
15	NA	TRBV11-3	NA	TRBJ1-4	TGTGCCAGCAGCTCCACGCAGGGCTACCGCGAAAAACTGTTTTTT	CASSSTQGYREKLFF
15	NA	TRBV7-9	NA	TRBJ2-7	TGTGCCAGCAGCTTCGGGGCTCCTAGCTCCTACGAGCAGTACTTC	CASSFGAPSSYEQYF
14	NA	TRBV6-5	NA	TRBJ1-1	TGTGCCAGCACCCTCGGGAGGGCGGACACTGAAGCTTTCTTT	CASTLGRADTEAFF
14	NA	TRBV27	TRBD1	TRBJ1-2	TGTGCCAGCGGCAACAGGGGCACTAACTATGGCTACACCTTC	CASGNRGTNYGYTF
13	NA	TRBV5-1	TRBD1	TRBJ2-1	TGCGCCAGCAGCTTTGACACAGGGGATGAGCAGTTCTTC	CASSFDTGDEQFF
14	NA	TRBV28	NA	TRBJ2-6	TGTGCCAGCAGCACAGACTCTGGGGCCAACGTCCTGACTTTC	CASSTDSGANVLTF
13	NA	TRBV11-3	NA	TRBJ1-6	TGTGCCAGCAGCTCGGGTCCTAATTCACCCCTCCACTTT	CASSSGPNSPLHF
14	NA	TRBV18	TRBD1	TRBJ1-3	TGTGCCAGCTCCCCACAGGGGGACGGTAACACCATATATTTT	CASSPQGDGNTIYF
14	once	TRBV19	TRBD1	TRBJ1-5	TGTGCCAGTAGAGGACAGGGTCGGAGTCAGCCCCAGCATTTT	CASRGQGRSQPQHF